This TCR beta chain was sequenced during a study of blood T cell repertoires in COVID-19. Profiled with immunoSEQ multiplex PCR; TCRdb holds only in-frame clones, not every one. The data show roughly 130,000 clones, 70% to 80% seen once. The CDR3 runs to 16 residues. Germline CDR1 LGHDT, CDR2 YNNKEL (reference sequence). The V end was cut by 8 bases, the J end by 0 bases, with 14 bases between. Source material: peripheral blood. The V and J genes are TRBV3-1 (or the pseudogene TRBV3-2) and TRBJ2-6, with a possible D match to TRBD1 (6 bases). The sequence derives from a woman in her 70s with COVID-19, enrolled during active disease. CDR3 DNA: TGTGCCAGCCGGACAGCCCCAAACTCTGGGGCCAACGTCCTGACTTTC. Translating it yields CASRTAPNSGANVLTF.